A single sample is the source of the 5 T cell receptor beta chains below, sequenced in a study of Ad26.COV2.S vaccination and SARS-CoV-2 variants. Using immunoSEQ multiplex PCR, the repertoire was profiled, and TCRdb retains in-frame clones only, with some absent. Of around 320,000 clones listed, 86% are singletons. Stated treatment: about 20 received Ad26.COV2.S at low or high dose, single or two shots; about five received placebo; per-sample allocation not given. Samples analyzed were those drawn on day 63 after the first vaccine or placebo injection. The sequences come from peripheral blood, collected in a trial of Ad26.COV2.S vaccine versus placebo. The receptor source for this set is a person aged 18 to 59 who received the Ad26.COV2.S COVID-19 vaccine or a placebo.

The chain is built from TRBV3-1 (or the pseudogene TRBV3-2) and TRBJ2-7; D possibly corresponds to TRBD1 (5 bases). The CDR3 extends over 17 amino acids. The germline V gene encodes CDR1 LGHDT and CDR2 YNNKEL (reference sequence). V shed 0 bases and J shed 2 bases, with 17 bases lying between them. The CDR3, as DNA: TGTGCCAGCAGCCAAGATATGGAAGCAGGGTGGGCCTACGAGCAGTACTTC. Amino acid sequence: CASSQDMEAGWAYEQYF.

The chain uses TRBV19 and TRBJ1-5; 8 positions match TRBD1. In germline, CDR1 is LNHDA, CDR2 SQIVND (reference sequence). This CDR3 spans 12 amino acids. V shed 4 bases, J shed 14 bases, and the junction held 7 bases outside the gene matches. CDR3 nucleotide sequence: TGTGCCAGTAGTACGACAGGGGCCGGGGAGCATTTT. Translating it yields CASSTTGAGEHF. The full variable domain, completed using reference TRBV19 and TRBJ1-5, is DGGITQSPKYLFRKEGQNVTLSCEQNLNHDAMYWYRQDPGQGLRLIYYSQIVNDFQKGDIAEGYSVSREKKESFPLTVTSAQKNPTAFYLCASSTTGAGEHFGDGTRLSIL.

This rearrangement joins TRBV6-2 or TRBV6-3 to TRBJ2-3; 8 positions match TRBD2. This CDR3 is built from 15 residues. Per germline, CDR1 MNHEY and CDR2 SVGEGT. Unmatched junction bases numbered 4, after V lost 3 bases and J lost 2 bases. The CDR3 nucleotides read TGTGCCAGCAGTTATAGGCGGGGGGCCACAGATACGCAGTATTTT. Translating it yields CASSYRRGATDTQYF.

There are a few counts of this clone. V is TRBV5-1 and J is TRBJ2-5; 9 bases are a match to TRBD1. CDR3 length: 20 residues. Germline assignment: CDR1 SGHRS and CDR2 YFSETQ. V shed 3 bases and J 1 base; nucleotides not matched to a gene: 19. The CDR3 bases are TGCGCCAGCAGCTGGCCCCGGGACAGGGTAAACTCGTTGGGCCAAGAGACCCAGTACTTC. Translated, it gives CASSWPRDRVNSLGQETQYF.

The rearrangement joins TRBV6-5 to TRBJ1-2; 9 bases match TRBD1. The CDR3 length is 14 residues. The germline gives CDR1 MNHEY, CDR2 SVGAGI. V lost 6 bases, J lost 3 bases, and 5 bases stayed unmatched. The CDR3 reads CASSRDRAYYGYTF. The CDR3 DNA sequence: TGTGCCAGCAGCCGGGACAGGGCCTACTATGGCTACACCTTC.